This T cell receptor beta chain emerged from a study of blood T cell repertoires in COVID-19. Produced via immunoSEQ multiplex PCR; TCRdb's table is partial and in-frame only. The sample gives 55,000 to 70,000 clones, roughly 86% of which show up once; 1% is in the top ten. The CDR3 is made up of 15 amino acids. Germline CDR1 and CDR2: SGDLS and YYNGEE. Deletions cut 4 bases from V and 0 bases from J, with 14 bases between. Sequenced sample: peripheral blood. This chain uses TRBV9 with TRBJ2-7; D remains ambiguous. This receptor was identified in a man aged 70-80 years with acute or convalescent COVID-19. In nucleotides, the CDR3 is TGTGCCAGCAGCCCCACGGTACGGAGCTCCTACGAGCAGTACTTC. Translation gives CASSPTVRSSYEQYF.